This is a list of T cell receptor beta chains from one sample in a study of response to subunit inactivated influenza vaccine. TCRdb re-analysed the RT-PCR reads in MiXCR, keeping a single row per CDR3 protein. The sample shows around 160,000 distinct CDR3 sequences, approximately 11% of them seen only once. Sequencing was performed on non-naive T cells sorted from PBMCs, taken more than 35 days after vaccination. The receptors here all came from a man in his forties or fifties who received an inactivated influenza vaccine. Each CDR3 is given with its conserved first and last residue. D genes are given only for firm matches. Only part of the rows carry a size: once, few, many, or a class if the clone is expanded.

TRBD1,TRBJ2-6,-,TRBV7-8,TGTGCCAGCAGCTTAACCGGGACAGGTCACTATTCTGGGGCCAACGTCCTGACTTTC,CASSLTGTGHYSGANVLTF
TRBD2,TRBJ2-1,few,TRBV20-1,TGCAGTGCTATACCGGGACTAGCGAACCTGAATGAGCAGTTCTTC,CSAIPGLANLNEQFF
TRBD1,TRBJ2-7,many,TRBV27,TGTGCCAGCAGTGCAGACAGGGGTTCGAGCGAGCAGTACTTC,CASSADRGSSEQYF
-,TRBJ2-5,-,TRBV4-1,TGCGCCAGCAGCCAAGATCTCACCCGATATCTCGGGGAGACCCAGTACTTC,CASSQDLTRYLGETQYF
TRBD1,TRBJ1-4,-,TRBV6-1,TGTGCCAGCTGGAGGGGGCGCGGTGAAAAACTGTTTTTT,CASWRGRGEKLFF
-,TRBJ2-3,many,TRBV29-1,TGCAGCGTTGAGGGCAGTCAGCCCACAGATACGCAGTATTTT,CSVEGSQPTDTQYF
-,TRBJ1-2,many,TRBV5-1,TGCGCCAGCGGACCAACAGAATTTGGCTACACCTTC,CASGPTEFGYTF
-,TRBJ2-5,-,TRBV18,TGTGCCAGCTCACAGTCGGACATATTAGGAGAGACCCAGTACTTC,CASSQSDILGETQYF
TRBD2,TRBJ2-3,few,TRBV4-1,TGCGCCAGCAGCCAAGGGGACTACCCTAGCACAGATACGCAGTATTTT,CASSQGDYPSTDTQYF
-,TRBJ1-2,few,TRBV20-1,TGCAGTGCTTTGGTCTACACCTTC,CSALVYTF
TRBD1,TRBJ2-1,few,TRBV19,TGTGCCAGTAGTATTCGACAGGGACGGAATGAGCAGTTCTTC,CASSIRQGRNEQFF
-,TRBJ2-6,many,TRBV27,TGTGCCAGCAGTTTATCGGCCGGGGCCAACGTCCTGACTTTC,CASSLSAGANVLTF
-,TRBJ2-7,many,TRBV6-5,TGTGCCAGCAGTTACTCCCGATACTACGAGCAGTACTTC,CASSYSRYYEQYF
-,TRBJ2-7,many,TRBV5-6,TGTGCCAGCAGTTCCGCGGGGACTCTCCGGGAAGAGCAGTACTTC,CASSSAGTLREEQYF
TRBD1,TRBJ2-7,once,TRBV6-1,TGTGCCAGCAGTAAATCAGGGGGCGGCTACGAGCAGTACTTC,CASSKSGGGYEQYF
TRBD2,TRBJ2-7,few,TRBV5-1,TGCGCCAGCAGCTTGTTGTCGGGGGGCTACGAGCAGTACTTC,CASSLLSGGYEQYF
-,TRBJ1-5,few,TRBV28,TGTGCCAGCAAAAGAGGGGGCAATCAGCCCCAGCATTTT,CASKRGGNQPQHF
-,TRBJ2-6,-,TRBV7-2,TGTGCCAGCACCAAAAGGCCCTCCTCTGGGGCCAACGTCCTGACTTTC,CASTKRPSSGANVLTF
-,TRBJ2-3,-,TRBV9,TGTGCCAGCAGCGTAGGGCTCGGGTTCAGTTCAGATACGCAGTATTTT,CASSVGLGFSSDTQYF
-,TRBJ2-3,-,TRBV6-2/TRBV6-3,TGTGCCAGCAGATACGGGACCCTGCAGTATTTT,CASRYGTLQYF
TRBD1,TRBJ1-3,few,TRBV5-6,TGTGCCAGCAGCCACATTGACAGGGGCTCTGGAAACACCATATATTTT,CASSHIDRGSGNTIYF
-,TRBJ1-6,few,TRBV5-1,TGCGCCAGCAGCTTGGTAAGGGATTCTAATTCACCCCTCCACTTT,CASSLVRDSNSPLHF
-,TRBJ2-3,-,TRBV4-2,TGTGCCATCGGCACTGGACAACAACGCACAGATACGCAGTATTTT,CAIGTGQQRTDTQYF
TRBD1,TRBJ2-3,-,TRBV5-6,TGTGCCAGCTTTGACAGGGTGGTTTCCACAGATACGCAGTATTTT,CASFDRVVSTDTQYF
-,TRBJ1-1,once,TRBV6-2/TRBV6-3,TGTGCCAGCACCCCCCGAGGGAACACTGAAGCTTTCTTT,CASTPRGNTEAFF
TRBD1,TRBJ1-6,many,TRBV6-5,TGTGCCAGCAGTTACTGGGGGACAGAGAATAATTCACCCCTCCACTTT,CASSYWGTENNSPLHF
TRBD1,TRBJ1-6,few,TRBV30,TGTGCCTGGAGTGTACAGGGGGCTAGATCGTATAATTCACCCCTCCACTTT,CAWSVQGARSYNSPLHF
-,TRBJ2-7,-,TRBV9,TGTGCCAGCAGCTTCAGGGGGAGGGGTAGTGGCTACGAGCAGTACTTC,CASSFRGRGSGYEQYF
-,TRBJ1-1,-,TRBV7-9,TGTGCCAGCAGCTTACGGGACACTGAAGCTTTCTTT,CASSLRDTEAFF
TRBD1,TRBJ2-3,many,TRBV7-2,TGTGCCAGCAGCTTAGTGCCGGTAGGACAGGGGGCGAAAGATACGCAGTATTTT,CASSLVPVGQGAKDTQYF
-,TRBJ2-3,many,TRBV7-2,TGTGCCAGCAGCTTAGACAGAGTCACAGATACGCAGTATTTT,CASSLDRVTDTQYF
-,TRBJ2-3,many,TRBV7-9,TGTGCCAGCAGCCACACGGAGGGGGGGGATACGCAGTATTTT,CASSHTEGGDTQYF
-,TRBJ1-1,many,TRBV29-1,TGCAGCGTTGTTCTGGACGTTGAAGCTTTCTTT,CSVVLDVEAFF
-,TRBJ1-1,many,TRBV7-2,TGTGCCAGCAGCCTCCAGGGAAACACTGAAGCTTTCTTT,CASSLQGNTEAFF
TRBD1,TRBJ1-1,many,TRBV20-1,TGCAGTGCTTCCGGGACAGGGGCTGAAGCTTTCTTT,CSASGTGAEAFF
-,TRBJ2-7,few,TRBV6-5,TGTGCCAGCAGTTACTCTCTGGGAGATAAATCCGAGCAGTACTTC,CASSYSLGDKSEQYF